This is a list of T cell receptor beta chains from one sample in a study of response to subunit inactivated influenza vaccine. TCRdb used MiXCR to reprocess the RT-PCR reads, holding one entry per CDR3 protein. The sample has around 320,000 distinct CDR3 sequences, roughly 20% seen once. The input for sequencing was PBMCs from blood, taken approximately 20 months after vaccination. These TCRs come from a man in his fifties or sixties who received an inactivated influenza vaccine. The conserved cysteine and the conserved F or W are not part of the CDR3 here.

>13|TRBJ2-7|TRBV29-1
SVEDGRLAGAEQY
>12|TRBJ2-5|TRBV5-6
ASSFSGRWETQY
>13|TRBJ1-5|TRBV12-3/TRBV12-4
ASSLNGGSNQPQH
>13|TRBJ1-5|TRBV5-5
ASSLAGQAYQPQH
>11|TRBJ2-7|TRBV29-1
SVLLAASYEQY
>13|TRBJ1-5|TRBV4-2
ASSQDAGGKQPQH
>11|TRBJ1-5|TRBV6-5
ASSFSYGQPQH
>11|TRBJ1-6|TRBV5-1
ASRRQDNSPLH
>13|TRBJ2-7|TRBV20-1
SARDSSTSANEQY
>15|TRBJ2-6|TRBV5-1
ASSSGQGATGANVLT
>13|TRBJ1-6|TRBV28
ASSLGTGVGSPLH
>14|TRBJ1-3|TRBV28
ASADGTAGSGNTIY
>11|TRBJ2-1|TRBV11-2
ASSPAAYNEQF
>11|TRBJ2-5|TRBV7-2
ASRTGGTETQY
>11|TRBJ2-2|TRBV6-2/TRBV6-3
ASSYSYTGELF
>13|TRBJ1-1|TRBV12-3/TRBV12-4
ASSSPHLGNTEAF
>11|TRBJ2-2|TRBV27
ASSFRRTGELY
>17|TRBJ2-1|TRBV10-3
AISESIAGSRSSYNEQF
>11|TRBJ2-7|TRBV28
ASSSPAQYEQY
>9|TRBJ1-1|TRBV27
ASAGWTEAF
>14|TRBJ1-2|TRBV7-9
ASSFPTRGPNYGYT
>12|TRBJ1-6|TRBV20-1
SARTGLYNSPLH
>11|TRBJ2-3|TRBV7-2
ASRPGATDTQY
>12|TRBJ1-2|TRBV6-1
ASSEQQGWYGYT
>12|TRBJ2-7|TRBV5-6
ASSLGFGAYEQY
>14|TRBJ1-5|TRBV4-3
ASSPHLGAGDQPQH
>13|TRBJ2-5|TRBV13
ASSLSQGVQETQY
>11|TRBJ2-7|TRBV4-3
ASSRGEGYEQY
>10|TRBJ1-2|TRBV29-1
SVEDRLSGYT
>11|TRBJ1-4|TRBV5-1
ASSLDANEKLF
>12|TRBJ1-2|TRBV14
ASSPLGGGGGYT
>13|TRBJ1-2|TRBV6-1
ASSRDLQGNYGYT
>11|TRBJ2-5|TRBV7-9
ASSRDRVETQY
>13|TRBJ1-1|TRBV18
ASSPRGTVNTEAF
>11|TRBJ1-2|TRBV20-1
SARRLRDYGYT
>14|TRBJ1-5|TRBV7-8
ASSLLLGQLHQPQH
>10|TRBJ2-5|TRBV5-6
ARRQRRETQY
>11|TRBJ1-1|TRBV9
ASSVDTDTEAF
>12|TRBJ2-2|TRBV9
ASSVWVSTGGLF